Many counts were recorded for the clone carrying this T cell receptor (beta chain). Antigen specificity is unknown. The data were taken from a study of T cells after yellow fever vaccination. Whole-study results and caveats: Abundant bulk-derived clonotypes could contaminate FACS-sorted repertoires.

There are 10 residues in the CDR3. The ends were cut back, 6 bases at V and 6 bases at J, with 9 bases in the middle. Germline assignment: CDR1 SQVTM and CDR2 ANQGSEA. Each CDR3 protein is one row after TCRdb ran MiXCR on the 5' RACE reads. The sample has about 200,000 distinct CDR3 sequences, approximately 3.2% seen once. The receptor was derived from a man aged 18-30 years who received the YFV17D yellow fever vaccine. The specimen was CD4+ T cells sorted from PBMCs, collected 10 days after the yellow fever booster vaccination. This chain joins TRBV29-1 and TRBJ2-7, with D unclear. The CDR3 here is CSVSVPEQYV. The CDR3 DNA follows: TGCAGCGTATCCGTCCCCGAGCAGTACGTC.